A selection of T cell receptor beta chains follows, all from one sample in a study of T cell repertoires in cytomegalovirus infection. TCRdb recomputed calls from the reads with MiXCR, one row per CDR3 protein. The data show 150,000 to 200,000 distinct CDR3 sequences, with around 15% seen just once and more than 20% held by the top ten. Sample: PBMCs. Receptors originate from a human donor in good health (CMV status not recorded). Some clones in this sample may be carry-over from other donors' samples. Both conserved end residues are part of each CDR3. Each record gives: V gene, D gene, J gene, clone size, CDR3 protein, CDR3 DNA. The D gene is left open where the match is weak. Clone size is shown for a subset of rows, as once, few, many or a class of expanded clone.

v_call: TRBV29-1; d_call: TRBD2; j_call: TRBJ2-3; clone_size: many; cdr3_aa: CSVQTSGRTFTSTDTQYF; cdr3_nt: TGCAGCGTCCAGACTAGCGGGAGGACATTTACTAGCACAGATACGCAGTATTTT
v_call: TRBV10-3; d_call: .; j_call: TRBJ2-5; clone_size: many; cdr3_aa: CATGQAIQETQYF; cdr3_nt: TGTGCCACGGGGCAGGCGATCCAAGAGACCCAGTACTTC
v_call: TRBV29-1; d_call: .; j_call: TRBJ2-5; clone_size: .; cdr3_aa: CSVLRGTSQSETQYF; cdr3_nt: TGCAGCGTCCTACGAGGGACCAGCCAGTCGGAGACCCAGTACTTC
v_call: TRBV7-2; d_call: TRBD1; j_call: TRBJ1-3; clone_size: many; cdr3_aa: CASSLGQGSTGNTIYF; cdr3_nt: TGTGCCAGCAGCTTAGGACAGGGGTCGACTGGAAACACCATATATTTT
v_call: TRBV28; d_call: .; j_call: TRBJ2-1; clone_size: many; cdr3_aa: CASSPRTGGNEQFF; cdr3_nt: TGTGCCAGCAGTCCTCGGACTGGGGGCAATGAGCAGTTCTTC
v_call: TRBV7-6; d_call: .; j_call: TRBJ1-3; clone_size: .; cdr3_aa: CASSTADSSGNTIYF; cdr3_nt: TGTGCCAGCAGCACCGCGGATTCATCAGGAAACACCATATATTTT
v_call: TRBV7-2; d_call: TRBD2; j_call: TRBJ2-2; clone_size: many; cdr3_aa: CASSPTSGTGELFF; cdr3_nt: TGTGCCAGCAGCCCGACTAGCGGAACCGGGGAGCTGTTTTTT
v_call: TRBV7-2; d_call: .; j_call: TRBJ2-5; clone_size: many; cdr3_aa: CASSLDGRGETQYF; cdr3_nt: TGTGCCAGCAGCTTAGATGGGAGAGGGGAGACCCAGTACTTC
v_call: TRBV7-8; d_call: .; j_call: TRBJ2-3; clone_size: many; cdr3_aa: CASSFGFTDTQYF; cdr3_nt: TGTGCCAGCAGCTTCGGCTTCACAGATACGCAGTATTTT
v_call: TRBV12-3/TRBV12-4; d_call: .; j_call: TRBJ1-2; clone_size: many; cdr3_aa: CASSLSLSDNYGYTF; cdr3_nt: TGTGCCAGCAGCTTAAGTTTGTCGGACAACTATGGCTACACCTTC
v_call: TRBV6-5; d_call: .; j_call: TRBJ1-1; clone_size: .; cdr3_aa: CASSYPGTKTEAFF; cdr3_nt: TGTGCCAGCAGTTACCCAGGGACAAAAACTGAAGCTTTCTTT
v_call: TRBV28; d_call: .; j_call: TRBJ2-7; clone_size: .; cdr3_aa: CASSLTTIPYEQYF; cdr3_nt: TGTGCCAGCAGCCTGACAACTATTCCCTACGAGCAGTACTTC
v_call: TRBV12-3/TRBV12-4; d_call: TRBD2; j_call: TRBJ2-1; clone_size: many; cdr3_aa: CASARGGGSMNEQFF; cdr3_nt: TGTGCCAGCGCTCGGGGGGGCGGGAGTATGAATGAGCAGTTCTTC
v_call: TRBV12-3/TRBV12-4; d_call: .; j_call: TRBJ2-5; clone_size: .; cdr3_aa: CASSFPHLGETQYF; cdr3_nt: TGTGCCAGCAGTTTTCCCCACCTGGGAGAGACCCAGTACTTC
v_call: TRBV2; d_call: TRBD1; j_call: TRBJ1-4; clone_size: many; cdr3_aa: CASSSGTANEKLFF; cdr3_nt: TGTGCCAGCAGTTCGGGGACAGCAAATGAAAAACTGTTTTTT
v_call: TRBV28; d_call: TRBD1; j_call: TRBJ2-1; clone_size: many; cdr3_aa: CASSRSGTGYNEQFF; cdr3_nt: TGTGCCAGCAGTAGATCCGGGACAGGTTACAATGAGCAGTTCTTC
v_call: TRBV14; d_call: .; j_call: TRBJ1-2; clone_size: .; cdr3_aa: CASSGGPLRGGYTF; cdr3_nt: TGTGCCAGCAGCGGGGGACCGCTACGTGGCGGCTACACCTTC
v_call: TRBV29-1; d_call: .; j_call: TRBJ2-3; clone_size: many; cdr3_aa: CSVQKLGQSPSTDTQYF; cdr3_nt: TGCAGCGTACAAAAGTTGGGACAAAGCCCTAGCACAGATACGCAGTATTTT
v_call: TRBV7-9; d_call: .; j_call: TRBJ2-1; clone_size: many; cdr3_aa: CASSLPTEYNEQFF; cdr3_nt: TGTGCCAGCAGCCTACCGACAGAGTACAATGAGCAGTTCTTC
v_call: TRBV28; d_call: .; j_call: TRBJ1-6; clone_size: many; cdr3_aa: CASSSAPLNPLHF; cdr3_nt: TGTGCCAGCAGCTCCGCCCCACTTAATCCCCTCCACTTT
v_call: TRBV19; d_call: .; j_call: TRBJ1-5; clone_size: few; cdr3_aa: CASSMARELYQPQHF; cdr3_nt: TGTGCCAGTAGTATGGCCAGGGAATTGTATCAGCCCCAGCATTTT
v_call: TRBV7-2; d_call: TRBD1; j_call: TRBJ1-6; clone_size: many; cdr3_aa: CASSFPGQGVNLDNSPLHF; cdr3_nt: TGTGCCAGCAGCTTCCCCGGACAGGGTGTCAATTTAGATAATTCACCCCTCCACTTT
v_call: TRBV7-2; d_call: TRBD2; j_call: TRBJ2-1; clone_size: many; cdr3_aa: CASSSGLAGGSYNEQFF; cdr3_nt: TGTGCCAGCAGCTCGGGACTAGCGGGAGGGTCCTACAATGAGCAGTTCTTC
v_call: TRBV7-2; d_call: .; j_call: TRBJ2-7; clone_size: many; cdr3_aa: CASSSGLNEQYF; cdr3_nt: TGTGCCAGCAGCTCCGGACTTAACGAGCAGTACTTC
v_call: TRBV7-3; d_call: .; j_call: TRBJ2-6; clone_size: many; cdr3_aa: CASSFPGGANVLTF; cdr3_nt: TGTGCCAGCAGCTTCCCTGGTGGGGCCAACGTCCTGACTTTC
v_call: TRBV28; d_call: .; j_call: TRBJ2-6; clone_size: many; cdr3_aa: CASSHSRGRFSGANVLTF; cdr3_nt: TGTGCCAGCAGCCACTCCCGGGGACGGTTCTCTGGGGCCAACGTCCTGACTTTC
v_call: TRBV27; d_call: .; j_call: TRBJ2-1; clone_size: .; cdr3_aa: CASSPKIDEQFF; cdr3_nt: TGTGCCAGCAGCCCGAAAATAGATGAGCAGTTCTTC
v_call: TRBV29-1; d_call: .; j_call: TRBJ1-1; clone_size: .; cdr3_aa: CSLHTRNTEAFF; cdr3_nt: TGCAGCCTTCACACAAGGAACACTGAAGCTTTCTTT
v_call: TRBV7-2; d_call: .; j_call: TRBJ1-4; clone_size: many; cdr3_aa: CASSLTGSHNEKLFF; cdr3_nt: TGTGCCAGCAGCTTAACCGGGAGTCATAATGAAAAACTGTTTTTT
v_call: TRBV15; d_call: TRBD1; j_call: TRBJ1-5; clone_size: .; cdr3_aa: CATSKGQAISPHHF; cdr3_nt: TGTGCCACCAGCAAGGGACAGGCCATTAGCCCCCACCATTTT
v_call: TRBV3-1; d_call: .; j_call: TRBJ2-7; clone_size: few; cdr3_aa: CASSQSPLGTPEQYF; cdr3_nt: TGTGCCAGCAGCCAATCCCCCCTAGGGACCCCGGAGCAGTACTTC
v_call: TRBV30; d_call: .; j_call: TRBJ2-1; clone_size: .; cdr3_aa: CAWSVPLMAGGVQFF; cdr3_nt: TGTGCCTGGAGTGTACCCCTGATGGCGGGCGGTGTGCAGTTCTTC
v_call: TRBV29-1; d_call: TRBD1; j_call: TRBJ1-1; clone_size: .; cdr3_aa: CSVQRGTGGTEAFF; cdr3_nt: TGCAGCGTTCAGCGTGGGACAGGGGGAACTGAAGCTTTCTTT
v_call: TRBV12-3/TRBV12-4; d_call: .; j_call: TRBJ2-2; clone_size: few; cdr3_aa: CASSSSSRYGGELFF; cdr3_nt: TGTGCCAGCAGTTCTAGCTCAAGATACGGCGGGGAGCTGTTTTTT
v_call: TRBV10-3; d_call: .; j_call: TRBJ2-7; clone_size: many; cdr3_aa: CAISESALQAYEQYF; cdr3_nt: TGTGCCATCAGTGAGTCGGCCCTTCAGGCCTACGAGCAGTACTTC
v_call: TRBV7-2; d_call: TRBD2; j_call: TRBJ2-1; clone_size: many; cdr3_aa: CASSQAGTSGRVSYNEQFF; cdr3_nt: TGTGCCAGCAGCCAAGCCGGGACTAGCGGGAGAGTATCCTACAATGAGCAGTTCTTC
v_call: TRBV29-1; d_call: TRBD2; j_call: TRBJ2-1; clone_size: few; cdr3_aa: CSVEGGLAEIYNEQFF; cdr3_nt: TGCAGCGTTGAAGGGGGACTAGCGGAGATATACAATGAGCAGTTCTTC
v_call: TRBV12-3/TRBV12-4; d_call: TRBD1; j_call: TRBJ1-1; clone_size: .; cdr3_aa: CASSLGRQGIPKAFF; cdr3_nt: TGTGCCAGCAGTTTGGGACGACAGGGGATTCCCAAGGCTTTCTTT
v_call: TRBV7-3; d_call: TRBD1; j_call: TRBJ1-6; clone_size: few; cdr3_aa: CASSSGQGRFNSPLHF; cdr3_nt: TGTGCCAGCAGCTCAGGACAGGGGAGATTTAATTCACCCCTCCACTTT
v_call: TRBV20-1; d_call: TRBD1; j_call: TRBJ1-1; clone_size: .; cdr3_aa: CSASRDSMNTEAFF; cdr3_nt: TGCAGTGCTAGTCGGGACAGCATGAACACTGAAGCTTTCTTT
v_call: TRBV7-2; d_call: .; j_call: TRBJ1-2; clone_size: many; cdr3_aa: CASSLSRLYGYTF; cdr3_nt: TGTGCCAGCAGCTTATCCAGGCTATATGGCTACACCTTC
v_call: TRBV5-1; d_call: .; j_call: TRBJ1-1; clone_size: .; cdr3_aa: CASSLEGYYSAEAFF; cdr3_nt: TGCGCCAGCAGCTTGGAAGGATATTACAGTGCTGAAGCTTTCTTT
v_call: TRBV5-1; d_call: .; j_call: TRBJ1-2; clone_size: .; cdr3_aa: CASSSGGETNYGYTF; cdr3_nt: TGCGCCAGCAGCTCTGGGGGGGAGACTAACTATGGCTACACCTTC
v_call: TRBV7-2; d_call: TRBD2; j_call: TRBJ2-7; clone_size: many; cdr3_aa: CASSWTSGTTYEQYF; cdr3_nt: TGTGCCAGCAGCTGGACTAGCGGTACTACCTACGAGCAGTACTTC
v_call: TRBV18; d_call: .; j_call: TRBJ2-7; clone_size: few; cdr3_aa: CASSPQILAVYEQYF; cdr3_nt: TGTGCCAGCTCACCCCAAATCCTGGCGGTCTACGAGCAGTACTTC
v_call: TRBV6-5; d_call: .; j_call: TRBJ2-2; clone_size: .; cdr3_aa: CATISRAWGGELFF; cdr3_nt: TGTGCCACCATTTCCCGGGCTTGGGGCGGGGAGCTGTTTTTT
v_call: TRBV20-1; d_call: TRBD2; j_call: TRBJ2-3; clone_size: .; cdr3_aa: CSARGSRRGEPDTQYF; cdr3_nt: TGCAGTGCTAGAGGCTCAAGGCGGGGGGAGCCGGATACGCAGTATTTT
v_call: TRBV24-1; d_call: .; j_call: TRBJ2-2; clone_size: many; cdr3_aa: CATSDLRDTGELFF; cdr3_nt: TGTGCCACCAGTGATTTGCGGGACACCGGGGAGCTGTTTTTT
v_call: TRBV5-6; d_call: TRBD1; j_call: TRBJ1-1; clone_size: many; cdr3_aa: CASRHGTAMNTEAFF; cdr3_nt: TGTGCCAGCAGACACGGGACAGCTATGAACACTGAAGCTTTCTTT
v_call: TRBV6-2/TRBV6-3; d_call: .; j_call: TRBJ2-4; clone_size: .; cdr3_aa: CASSVGGQSKNIQYF; cdr3_nt: TGTGCCAGCAGTGTGGGGGGTCAAAGCAAAAACATTCAGTACTTC
v_call: TRBV5-6; d_call: .; j_call: TRBJ1-5; clone_size: .; cdr3_aa: CASSRGPGNQPQHF; cdr3_nt: TGTGCCAGCAGCCGGGGGCCAGGCAATCAGCCCCAGCATTTT
v_call: TRBV20-1; d_call: TRBD1; j_call: TRBJ1-2; clone_size: .; cdr3_aa: CSAKGDRSYGYTF; cdr3_nt: TGCAGTGCTAAGGGGGACAGAAGCTATGGCTACACCTTC
v_call: TRBV29-1; d_call: TRBD1; j_call: TRBJ2-5; clone_size: .; cdr3_aa: CSAGTAPRGQYF; cdr3_nt: TGCAGCGCCGGGACAGCTCCTCGCGGCCAGTACTTC
v_call: TRBV14; d_call: .; j_call: TRBJ2-2; clone_size: .; cdr3_aa: CASSQDWAFTGELFF; cdr3_nt: TGTGCCAGCAGCCAAGATTGGGCCTTCACCGGGGAGCTGTTTTTT
v_call: TRBV7-2; d_call: .; j_call: TRBJ1-5; clone_size: many; cdr3_aa: CASSLVQGVQPQHF; cdr3_nt: TGTGCCAGCAGCTTAGTACAGGGTGTGCAGCCCCAGCATTTT
v_call: TRBV15; d_call: .; j_call: TRBJ1-2; clone_size: many; cdr3_aa: CATSTPRRTNYGYTF; cdr3_nt: TGTGCCACCAGCACCCCGAGGAGAACAAACTATGGCTACACCTTC
v_call: TRBV29-1; d_call: .; j_call: TRBJ2-1; clone_size: few; cdr3_aa: CSVDSNRQLSYNEQFF; cdr3_nt: TGCAGCGTTGATAGTAACCGGCAGCTTTCCTACAATGAGCAGTTCTTC
v_call: TRBV28; d_call: .; j_call: TRBJ1-1; clone_size: .; cdr3_aa: CASSLEAQVNTEAFF; cdr3_nt: TGTGCCAGCAGTTTAGAGGCACAGGTCAACACTGAAGCTTTCTTT
v_call: TRBV11-2; d_call: .; j_call: TRBJ1-1; clone_size: many; cdr3_aa: CASSPERLTEAFF; cdr3_nt: TGTGCCAGCAGCCCTGAGAGGCTCACTGAAGCTTTCTTT
v_call: TRBV9; d_call: .; j_call: TRBJ2-7; clone_size: .; cdr3_aa: CASSLGGAREEQYF; cdr3_nt: TGTGCCAGCAGCTTGGGGGGGGCCAGAGAGGAGCAGTACTTC